These 30 T cell receptor beta chains were sequenced from one sample in a study of T-cell memory formation after mild COVID-19. MiXCR, applied by TCRdb to the 5' RACE reads, yields one record per CDR3 protein. The data show roughly 100,000 distinct CDR3 sequences, 12% seen once. Sequencing was done on a sample of PBMCs or a T cell subset sorted from them (not recorded which). The receptors derive from an adult woman who had mild COVID-19 (a few samples of this study predate the infection). Cell type and time point are not known.

This clonotype was observed a few times. The rearrangement links TRBV6-6 to TRBJ1-1, with 10 positions matching TRBD1. The CDR3 has 16 amino acids. The V gene end was trimmed by 5 bases and the J gene end by 1 base; junction bases not matched to a gene: 7. Germline V gene sequence: CDR1 MNHNY, CDR2 SVGAGI (reference sequence). Here the CDR3 reads CASSPPDRGGNTEAFF. The CDR3 nucleotides are TGTGCCAGCAGTCCCCCGGACAGGGGGGGGAACACTGAAGCTTTCTTT.

This clonotype occurred a few times. The rearrangement joins TRBV7-2 to TRBJ2-7; no clear D. The CDR3 is made up of 16 amino acids. The germline V and J ends were trimmed by 0 bases and 3 bases, with 15 bases remaining between them. Germline V gene data show CDR1 as SGHTA and CDR2 as FQGNSA. The CDR3 loop reads CASSLAQKRPDYEQYF. CDR3 coding DNA: TGTGCCAGCAGCTTAGCCCAGAAGAGGCCAGACTACGAGCAGTACTTC.

The rearrangement joins TRBV4-2 to TRBJ2-2; possibly TRBD2 for D (6 bases). The CDR3 has 16 amino acids. V was trimmed by 4 bases and J by 6 bases, leaving 18 bases between them. Germline V gene sequence: CDR1 LGHNA, CDR2 YNFKEQ. CDR3 in DNA: TGTGCCAGCAGCCTTAAGGCGGGGATGTCCGCCGGGGAGCTGTTTTTT. This sequence encodes CASSLKAGMSAGELFF.

The chain carries TRBV4-2 and TRBJ2-7; TRBD2 matches 10 bases. The V segment lost 3 bases and the J segment 6 bases; nucleotides outside the gene matches: 14. The CDR3 loop spans 17 amino acids. CDR1 is LGHNA, CDR2 YNFKEQ, per germline. The DNA for the CDR3 is TGTGCCAGCAGCCACGACCCCTCTAGCGGGAGTGGGAGCGAGCAGTACTTC. Its translation: CASSHDPSSGSGSEQYF.

This clonotype was seen a handful of times. This rearrangement joins TRBV6-5 to TRBJ2-7, with 8 bases fitting TRBD2. The CDR3 totals 15 residues. In germline, CDR1 is MNHEY, CDR2 SVGAGI. V lost 5 bases, J lost 1 base, and 7 bases stayed unmatched. CDR3 bases: TGTGCCAGCAGTCCCTCGGGGGGGCTATCCTACGAGCAGTACTTC. It yields the protein CASSPSGGLSYEQYF.

This clonotype was seen many times. The chain combines TRBV27 with TRBJ2-7, with TRBD1 matching 10 bases. Looked up from germline, CDR1 is MNHEY and CDR2 is SMNVEV (reference sequence). This CDR3 has 15 amino acids. The V segment lost 1 base and the J segment 2 bases; nucleotides outside the gene matches: 2. CDR3 sequence: CASSLWTGGTYEQYF. The CDR3 bases are TGTGCCAGCAGTTTATGGACAGGGGGAACCTACGAGCAGTACTTC.

The rearrangement joins TRBV7-9 to TRBJ1-6; D unclear. CDR1 SEHNR and CDR2 FQNEAQ come from the germline V gene (reference sequence). There are 16 residues in the CDR3. The V end was cut by 1 base, the J end by 5 bases, with 12 bases between. The CDR3 DNA reads as TGTGCCAGCAGCTTAGATACACCGGACGATAATTCACCCCTCCACTTT. Translated: CASSLDTPDDNSPLHF.

This rearrangement joins TRBV27 to TRBJ2-7; unclear D gene. Trimming took off 8 bases at V and 3 bases at J, with 20 bases between the two ends. The CDR3 contains 15 residues. Germline CDR1 and CDR2: MNHEY and SMNVEV (reference sequence). The CDR3 coding sequence is TGTGCCAGCGGGGTCCCCTCGGGCACCTTCTACGAGCAGTACTTC. It codes for CASGVPSGTFYEQYF.

This clonotype was recorded many times. The V call is TRBV11-3, the J call TRBJ2-7; no clear D. CDR3 length: 16 residues. CDR1 and CDR2 from the germline V gene are SGHNT and YENEEA. V was pared by 0 bases and J by 0 bases, with 12 bases between. In nucleotides, the CDR3 is TGTGCCAGCAGCTTAGATCCGGGTACGAGCTCCTACGAGCAGTACTTC. Protein product: CASSLDPGTSSYEQYF.

The gene calls are TRBV27 and TRBJ2-7, with D perhaps matching TRBD1 (5 bases). V lost 8 bases and J 3 bases, leaving 11 bases between the germline ends. This CDR3 is 12 amino acids long. CDR1 is MNHEY, CDR2 SMNVEV, per germline (reference sequence). CDR3 in DNA: TGTGCCAGCGGTACAGGATTCTACGAGCAGTACTTC. Its translation is CASGTGFYEQYF.

In its sample, this clonotype was seen many times. The J gene is TRBJ2-1, the V gene TRBV6-2 or TRBV6-3; either TRBD1 or TRBD2 may fit D (5 bases each). This CDR3 region has 13 residues. In germline, CDR1 is MNHEY, CDR2 SVGEGT. With 5 bases removed from V and 12 bases from J, the gap between germline ends came to 17 bases. The CDR3 spells CASSKQYRDLQFF. The CDR3 DNA follows: TGTGCCAGCAGTAAGCAATACCGGGACCTGCAGTTCTTC.

This clonotype was found a few times. V usage is TRBV7-9 and J usage is TRBJ2-3; 8 positions agree with TRBD2. J was trimmed by 0 bases and V by 5 bases; bases with no gene match: 7. The CDR3 runs to 16 residues. Looked up from germline, CDR1 is SEHNR and CDR2 is FQNEAQ (reference sequence). The CDR3 loop reads CASSDPAGDSTDTQYF. In nucleotides, the CDR3 is TGTGCCAGCAGCGACCCAGCGGGGGATAGCACAGATACGCAGTATTTT.

CDR3 bases: TGTGCCAGCAGCGGTCCAGCCCAAGAGACCCAGTACTTC. Its translation: CASSGPAQETQYF. The chain couples TRBV7-9 to TRBJ2-5; D remains unclear. Trimming pared 5 bases from V and 1 base from J, leaving 8 bases between. Per germline, CDR1 SEHNR and CDR2 FQNEAQ (reference sequence). This CDR3 has 13 residues.

This clonotype has a handful of counts. Here the CDR3 reads CASSELLDSVWNEQFF. The CDR3 region has the DNA TGTGCCAGCAGTGAACTGCTTGACTCCGTGTGGAATGAGCAGTTCTTC. The chain has TRBV6-1 and TRBJ2-1; D not certain. Between the trimmed V and J ends, which lost 2 bases and 7 bases, there was a span of 18 bases. The CDR3 is made up of 16 amino acids. CDR1 MNHNS and CDR2 SASEGT come from the germline V gene.

This clonotype was detected only a few times. CDR3 bases: TGTGCCACCAGTGTACACGGGGAGCTGTTTTTT. This gives the protein CATSVHGELFF. The chain carries TRBV24-1 and TRBJ2-2; D remains unclear. V was trimmed by 5 bases and J by 7 bases, leaving 4 bases between them. This CDR3 region has 11 residues. The germline CDR1 and CDR2 sequences are KGHDR and SFDVKD.

This clonotype was found a few times. The V and J genes are TRBV3-1 and TRBJ1-1; D call uncertain. CDR3 size: 13 residues. Trimming cost V 0 bases and J 6 bases, with 8 bases left between them. Germline lookup yields CDR1 LGHDT and CDR2 YNNKEL (reference sequence). CDR3 in DNA: TGTGCCAGCAGCCAAGAGGGAGGACCTGAAGCTTTCTTT. It encodes CASSQEGGPEAFF.

This clonotype has only a few counts. The genes are TRBV2 and TRBJ1-5; the match to TRBD1 covers 7 bases. The CDR3 extends over 15 amino acids. The J segment lost 7 bases and the V segment lost 3 bases, leaving 9 bases of the junction unmatched. Germline CDR1 reads SNHLY; CDR2 reads FYNNEI. CDR3 coding DNA: TGTGCCAGCAGTGAGACAGGGCTAGTATGGCAGCCCCAGCATTTT. This translates into CASSETGLVWQPQHF.

In this sample, this clonotype turned up a few times. The rearrangement uses TRBV9 and TRBJ2-3; D remains unclear. The V end was cut by 7 bases, the J end by 3 bases, with 6 bases between. CDR3 size: 11 residues. Germline-derived CDR1 and CDR2 are SGDLS and YYNGEE. Here the CDR3 DNA reads TGTGCCAGCGCCGAAACAGATACGCAGTATTTT. Amino acid sequence: CASAETDTQYF.

The chain couples TRBV5-1 to TRBJ1-1, with 8 positions matching TRBD1. This CDR3 spans 15 amino acids. CDR1 and CDR2 (germline): SGHRS, YFSETQ. J lost 4 bases, V lost 0 bases, and 5 bases had no gene match. The CDR3 sequence is CASSLEAGGFTEAFF. The CDR3 bases are TGCGCCAGCAGCTTGGAGGCAGGGGGCTTCACTGAAGCTTTCTTT.

The chain links TRBV5-1 to TRBJ2-5; D perhaps matches TRBD1 (5 bases). Germline V CDR1 and CDR2: SGHRS, YFSETQ. Trimming cost V 8 bases and J 2 bases, with 22 bases left between them. The length of the CDR3 is 16 residues. The DNA of the CDR3 is TGCGCCAGTTATCCCGGTTTTCGGCAGGGACAAGAGACCCAGTACTTC. Its protein product is CASYPGFRQGQETQYF.

V gene TRBV5-1 combines with J gene TRBJ2-3; D gene ambiguous. Trimming took off 0 bases at V and 6 bases at J, with 5 bases between the two ends. The length of the CDR3 is 12 residues. The germline V gene encodes CDR1 SGHRS and CDR2 YFSETQ. The DNA of the CDR3 is TGCGCCAGCAGCTTGGAACTGGATACGCAGTATTTT. This encodes CASSLELDTQYF.

In this sample, this clonotype turned up a few times. V gene TRBV7-2 combines with J gene TRBJ1-2, with D tentatively TRBD1 (6 bases). Germline V gives CDR1 SGHTA, CDR2 FQGNSA. V was clipped by 5 bases and J by 8 bases, with 18 bases between them. The CDR3 extends over 14 amino acids. Here the CDR3 DNA reads TGTGCCAGCAGCGGTCCAGGGGCGGATAGAGGCTACACCTTC. The encoded protein is CASSGPGADRGYTF.

The J gene is TRBJ2-7, the V gene TRBV9; D is ambiguous. The CDR3 consists of 15 residues. The V gene lost 4 bases and the J gene lost 0 bases, with 14 bases spanning the gap. Germline V gene lookup returns CDR1 SGDLS and CDR2 YYNGEE. The CDR3 spells CASSLSTGHSYEQYF. In DNA, the CDR3 is TGTGCCAGCAGCTTAAGTACGGGTCACTCCTACGAGCAGTACTTC.

This clonotype was detected only a few times. The rearrangement joins TRBV10-2 to TRBJ1-1; 7 bases map to TRBD1. This CDR3 has 13 amino acids. V gave up 7 bases and J gave up 3 bases; unmatched junction bases: 5. Germline assignment: CDR1 WSHSY and CDR2 SAAADI. The CDR3 DNA follows: TGCGCCAGCATAAACAGGGGATACACTGAAGCTTTCTTT. This encodes CASINRGYTEAFF.

This clonotype was observed once. This chain connects TRBV12-3 or TRBV12-4 to TRBJ2-5, with 9 positions matching TRBD1. The CDR3 has 14 amino acids. The ends lost 5 bases at V and 3 bases at J; junction bases unmatched: 4. CDR3 in DNA: TGTGCCAGCAGTACCGGGACAGGGAAAGAGACCCAGTACTTC. Protein: CASSTGTGKETQYF.

This clonotype occurred many times. The V call is TRBV25-1, the J call TRBJ2-7; 9 nucleotides align to TRBD2. V gave up 7 bases and J gave up 4 bases; unmatched junction bases: 11. Germline V gene data show CDR1 as MGHDK and CDR2 as SYGVNS. This CDR3 comprises 15 residues. The CDR3 region is CASTERGSGSYEQYF. CDR3 DNA sequence: TGTGCCAGCACCGAACGGGGTAGCGGGAGTTACGAGCAGTACTTC.

This clonotype was counted at least ten times. The chain uses TRBV4-2 and TRBJ2-7, with 7 bases aligning to TRBD1. J was trimmed by 0 bases and V by 0 bases; bases with no gene match: 11. The CDR3 sequence is 18 residues long. In germline, CDR1 is LGHNA, CDR2 YNFKEQ. The CDR3 protein is CASSQDIQGTPSSYEQYF. CDR3 DNA sequence: TGTGCCAGCAGCCAAGATATACAGGGGACGCCCTCCTCCTACGAGCAGTACTTC.

This chain connects TRBV7-9 to TRBJ2-5; unclear D gene. The CDR3 is 15 amino acids. From germline, CDR1 is SEHNR and CDR2 FQNEAQ (reference sequence). The V gene lost 1 base and the J gene lost 2 bases, with 11 bases spanning the gap. CDR3 region: CASSLVGYQQETQYF. DNA for the CDR3: TGTGCCAGCAGCTTAGTGGGTTACCAACAAGAGACCCAGTACTTC.

This clonotype has more than one count but fewer than ten. This chain joins TRBV7-8 and TRBJ2-5, with 9 bases that match TRBD1. There are 15 residues in the CDR3. After removal of 5 bases from V and 5 bases from J, the junction contained 9 bases not matched to a gene. From germline, CDR1 is SGHVS and CDR2 FQNEAQ. CDR3 region: CASSTPGQGIETQYF. DNA for the CDR3: TGTGCCAGCAGCACACCTGGACAGGGGATCGAGACCCAGTACTTC.

This clonotype was counted only a few times. This chain connects TRBV4-1 to TRBJ1-1, with 8 bases fitting TRBD1. Germline V gene lookup returns CDR1 MGHRA and CDR2 YSYEKL. The trim removed 1 base at V and 5 bases at J, leaving 6 bases unmatched. The CDR3 has 15 amino acids. This CDR3 is CASSQVRTGGTEAFF. DNA of the CDR3: TGCGCCAGCAGCCAAGTAAGAACAGGGGGAACTGAAGCTTTCTTT.